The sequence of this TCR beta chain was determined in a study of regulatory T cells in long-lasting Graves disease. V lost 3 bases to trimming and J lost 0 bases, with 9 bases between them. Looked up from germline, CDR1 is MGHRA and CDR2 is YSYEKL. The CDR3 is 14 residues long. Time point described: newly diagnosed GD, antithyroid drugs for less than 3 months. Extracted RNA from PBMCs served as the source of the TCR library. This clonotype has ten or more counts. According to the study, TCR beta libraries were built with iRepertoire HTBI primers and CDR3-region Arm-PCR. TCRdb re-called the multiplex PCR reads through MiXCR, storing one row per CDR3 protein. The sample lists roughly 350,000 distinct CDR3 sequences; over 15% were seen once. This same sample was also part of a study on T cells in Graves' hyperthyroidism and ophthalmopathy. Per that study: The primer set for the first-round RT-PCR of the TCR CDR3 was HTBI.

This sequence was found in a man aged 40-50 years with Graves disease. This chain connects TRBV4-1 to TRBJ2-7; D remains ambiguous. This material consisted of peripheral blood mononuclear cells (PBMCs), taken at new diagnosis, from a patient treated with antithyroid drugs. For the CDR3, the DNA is TGCGCCAGCAGCCACCGCCAGTTCTCCTACGAGCAGTACTTC. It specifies CASSHRQFSYEQYF.